The 11 T cell receptor beta chains in this list originate from one sample, sequenced in a study of blood T cell repertoires in COVID-19. The repertoire was sequenced with immunoSEQ multiplex PCR; TCRdb's copy has only in-frame clones and lacks some. The data contain about 40,000 clones, about 80% of them singletons. Sequencing was performed on peripheral blood. These TCRs come from an older woman with acute or convalescent COVID-19.

This chain uses TRBV30 with TRBJ1-6; the match to TRBD1 covers 9 bases. In germline, CDR1 is GTSNPN, CDR2 SVGIG (reference sequence). J lost 9 bases, V lost 7 bases, and 10 bases had no gene match. This CDR3 is built from 14 residues. The chain's CDR3 is CASTGVTGGSPLHF. The CDR3 coding sequence is TGTGCCTCTACCGGGGTGACAGGGGGTTCACCCCTCCACTTT.

By its share, this clone is medium-sized. The chain carries TRBV3-1 (or the pseudogene TRBV3-2) and TRBJ1-3; a weak D match, TRBD1 (5 bases). Germline-derived CDR1 and CDR2 are LGHDT and YNNKEL (reference sequence). This CDR3 comprises 15 residues. Deletions cut 4 bases from V and 1 base from J, with 11 bases between. Here the CDR3 DNA reads TGTGCCAGCAGCCCCTGGGGCTCATCTGGAAACACCATATATTTT. The encoded protein is CASSPWGSSGNTIYF.

This clone came up a few times. The chain has TRBV27 and TRBJ2-7; no firm D call. The CDR3 has 14 residues. Trimming pared 5 bases from V and 4 bases from J, leaving 15 bases between. Germline values: CDR1 MNHEY, CDR2 SMNVEV (reference sequence). CDR3 in DNA: TGTGCCAGCAGTCGAACGTTTACACTATACGAGCAGTACTTC. It codes for CASSRTFTLYEQYF.

The rearrangement joins TRBV6-1 to TRBJ2-1; maybe TRBD2 (6 bases). V lost 3 bases, J lost 9 bases, and 18 bases lay in between. CDR3 length: 15 residues. Germline V CDR1 and CDR2: MNHNS, SASEGT. CDR3 in DNA: TGTGCCAGCAGTGAGCGGACCGGGAGACTCAGTGAGCAGTTCTTC. Translated: CASSERTGRLSEQFF.

This clone was detected a few times. The V and J genes are TRBV7-2 and TRBJ1-5, with 7 bases that match TRBD1. With 6 bases clipped from V and 7 bases from J, the junction kept 9 bases outside the gene matches. CDR3 length: 14 amino acids. The germline V gene has CDR1 SGHTA and CDR2 FQGNSA. The CDR3 region is CASSNRAGGQPQHF. The CDR3 bases are TGTGCCAGCAGTAACCGGGCAGGGGGACAGCCCCAGCATTTT.

The count of this clone is one. The genes are TRBV2 and TRBJ1-2; TRBD1 agrees at 9 bases. The CDR3 is 20 amino acids. CDR1 SNHLY and CDR2 FYNNEI come from the germline V gene. V dropped 5 bases and J dropped 5; count of bases not matched to a gene: 24. CDR3 amino acids: CASSPIPETGGDYPSYGYTF. In DNA, the CDR3 is TGTGCCAGCAGTCCCATCCCGGAGACAGGGGGAGATTACCCTAGTTATGGCTACACCTTC.

This rearrangement joins TRBV9 to TRBJ1-2, with D possibly being TRBD1 (6 bases). In germline, CDR1 is SGDLS, CDR2 YYNGEE. Trimming stripped 4 bases from V and 6 bases from J, with 13 bases between. The CDR3 length is 13 residues. The CDR3 sequence: CASSYPGADGYTF. In nucleotides, the CDR3 is TGTGCCAGCAGCTATCCAGGGGCCGATGGCTACACCTTC.

V gene TRBV6-5 combines with J gene TRBJ1-2, with 7 bases lining up with TRBD1. V shed 2 bases, J shed 5 bases, and the junction held 2 bases outside the gene matches. Germline V gene lookup returns CDR1 MNHEY and CDR2 SVGAGI. This CDR3 contains 13 residues. CDR3 region: CASSYEGAYGYTF. The CDR3 DNA reads as TGTGCCAGCAGTTACGAGGGGGCGTATGGCTACACCTTC.

The CDR3 loop is CASRSLRLGLIGELFF. As DNA, the CDR3 is TGTGCCAGCAGGTCTTTGAGACTAGGTTTGATCGGGGAGCTGTTTTTT. The rearrangement uses TRBV28 and TRBJ2-2, with D perhaps TRBD2 (6 bases). Deletions cut 6 bases from V and 7 bases from J, with 21 bases between. The CDR3 has 16 amino acids. CDR1 and CDR2 from the germline V gene are MDHEN and SYDVKM.

V is TRBV14 and J is TRBJ1-2; D unresolved. Germline-derived CDR1 and CDR2 are SGHDN and FVKESK. V lost 2 bases and J 8 bases, leaving 18 bases between the germline ends. CDR3 length: 15 residues. CDR3 in amino acids: CASSQFAAVLGGYTF. The CDR3 region has the DNA TGTGCCAGCAGCCAATTCGCAGCGGTTCTAGGAGGCTACACCTTC.

The rearrangement links TRBV29-1 to TRBJ1-1, with D possibly TRBD1 on 6 matching bases. CDR1 is SQVTM and CDR2 is ANQGSEA in the germline V gene. CDR3 size: 13 residues. V lost 6 bases and J 0 bases, leaving 11 bases between the germline ends. The chain's CDR3 is CSVMGQMNTEAFF. The CDR3 DNA reads as TGCAGCGTGATGGGACAAATGAACACTGAAGCTTTCTTT.